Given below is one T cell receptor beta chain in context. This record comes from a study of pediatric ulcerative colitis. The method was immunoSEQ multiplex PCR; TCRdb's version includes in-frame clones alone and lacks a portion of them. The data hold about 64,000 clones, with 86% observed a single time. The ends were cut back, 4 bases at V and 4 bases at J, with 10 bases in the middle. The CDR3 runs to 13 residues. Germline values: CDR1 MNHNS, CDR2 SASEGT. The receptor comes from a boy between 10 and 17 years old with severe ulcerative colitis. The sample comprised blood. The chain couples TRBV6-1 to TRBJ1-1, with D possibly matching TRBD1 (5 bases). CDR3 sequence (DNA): TGTGCCAGCAGTGCCGGGGACCCCACTGAAGCTTTCTTT. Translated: CASSAGDPTEAFF.